The clone carrying this T cell receptor beta chain was detected a few times. Its cognate antigen is unknown. Combining a sample-barcoded 5' primer with a J-beta primer mix, a second PCR ran for 7 to 11 cycles. TCRdb re-called the 5' RACE reads with MiXCR, one entry per CDR3 protein. The table lists about 930,000 distinct CDR3 sequences, roughly 28% of them singletons. This sample is part of a study of blood T cells in healthy people across ages. Study-wide points: In older individuals, TCR beta diversity per million T cells was lower, falling roughly linearly with age. The long-lived group displayed more naive CD4+ cells, plus higher diversity, than the aged donors did. Samples with more naive T cells showed higher observed beta diversity.

The length of the CDR3 is 16 residues. Trimming left V 3 bases short and J 0 bases short, with 16 bases between. CDR1 SGHRS and CDR2 YFSETQ come from the germline V gene. These data were also reused for a study on T cells of mothers and their children. This second study notes: Normalized overlap was always slightly, never significantly, higher in related than unrelated mother-child pairs.

Source material: blood. The V call is TRBV5-1, the J call TRBJ2-7; possibly TRBD2 for D (5 bases). The receptor was derived from a woman between 40 and 55 years old in good health. CDR3: CASSSMAGSSSYEQYF. In DNA, the CDR3 is TGCGCCAGCAGCTCAATGGCGGGTTCAAGCTCCTACGAGCAGTACTTC.